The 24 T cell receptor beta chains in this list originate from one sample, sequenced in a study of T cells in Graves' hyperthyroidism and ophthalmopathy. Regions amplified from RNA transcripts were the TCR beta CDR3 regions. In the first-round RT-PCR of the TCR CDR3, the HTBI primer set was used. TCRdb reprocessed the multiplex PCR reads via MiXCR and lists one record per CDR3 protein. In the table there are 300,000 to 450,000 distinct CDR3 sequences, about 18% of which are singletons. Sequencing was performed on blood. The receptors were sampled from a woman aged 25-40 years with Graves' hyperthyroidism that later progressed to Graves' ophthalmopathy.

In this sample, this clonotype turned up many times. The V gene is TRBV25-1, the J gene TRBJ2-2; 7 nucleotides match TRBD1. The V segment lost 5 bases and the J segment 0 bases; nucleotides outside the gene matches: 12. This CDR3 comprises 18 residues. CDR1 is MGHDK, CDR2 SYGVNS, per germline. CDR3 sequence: CASSPTGWDRANTGELFF. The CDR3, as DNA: TGTGCCAGCAGTCCTACGGGTTGGGACAGAGCGAACACCGGGGAGCTGTTTTTT.

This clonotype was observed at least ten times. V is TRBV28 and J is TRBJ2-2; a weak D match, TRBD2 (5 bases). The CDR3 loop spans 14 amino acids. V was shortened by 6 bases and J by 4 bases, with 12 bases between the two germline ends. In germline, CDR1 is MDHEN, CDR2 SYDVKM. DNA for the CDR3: TGTGCCAGCAGGTCGCGGGCAGGCACCGGGGAGCTGTTTTTT. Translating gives CASRSRAGTGELFF. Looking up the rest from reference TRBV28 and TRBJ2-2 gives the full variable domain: DVKVTQSSRYLVKRTGEKVFLECVQDMDHENMFWYRQDPGLGLRLIYFSYDVKMKEKGDIPEGYSVSREKKERFSLILESASTNQTSMYLCASRSRAGTGELFFGEGSRLTVL.

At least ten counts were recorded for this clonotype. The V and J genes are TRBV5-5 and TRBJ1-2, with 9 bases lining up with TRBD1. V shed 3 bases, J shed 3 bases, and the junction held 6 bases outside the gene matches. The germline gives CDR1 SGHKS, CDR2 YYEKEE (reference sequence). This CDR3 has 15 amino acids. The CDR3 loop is CASSSRQGDDYGYTF. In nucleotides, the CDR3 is TGTGCCAGCAGCTCCCGACAGGGGGACGACTATGGCTACACCTTC.

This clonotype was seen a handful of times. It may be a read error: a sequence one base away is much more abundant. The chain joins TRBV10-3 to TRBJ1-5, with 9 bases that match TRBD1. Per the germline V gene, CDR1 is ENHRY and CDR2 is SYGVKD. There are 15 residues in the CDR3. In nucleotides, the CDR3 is TGTGCCATCAATGAGTCCGGGACAGGGAATCAGCCCCAGCATTTT. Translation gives CAINESGTGNQPQHF.

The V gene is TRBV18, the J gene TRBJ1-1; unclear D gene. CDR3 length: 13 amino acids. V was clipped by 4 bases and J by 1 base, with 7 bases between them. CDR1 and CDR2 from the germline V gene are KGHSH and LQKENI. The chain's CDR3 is CASSLRSNTEAFF. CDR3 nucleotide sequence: TGTGCCAGCTCACTGCGGTCGAACACTGAAGCTTTCTTT.

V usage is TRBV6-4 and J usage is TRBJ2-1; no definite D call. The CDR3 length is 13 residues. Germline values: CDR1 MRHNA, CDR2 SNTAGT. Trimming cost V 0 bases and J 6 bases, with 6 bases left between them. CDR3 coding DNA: TGTGCCAGCAGTGACTCGGAGCGCAATGAGCAGTTCTTC. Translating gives CASSDSERNEQFF.

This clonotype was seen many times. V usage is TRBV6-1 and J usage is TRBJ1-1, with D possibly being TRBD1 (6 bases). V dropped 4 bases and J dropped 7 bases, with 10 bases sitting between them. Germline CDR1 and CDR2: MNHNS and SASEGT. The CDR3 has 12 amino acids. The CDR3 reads CASSGTANEAFF. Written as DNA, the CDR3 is TGTGCCAGCAGTGGGACAGCTAATGAAGCTTTCTTT.

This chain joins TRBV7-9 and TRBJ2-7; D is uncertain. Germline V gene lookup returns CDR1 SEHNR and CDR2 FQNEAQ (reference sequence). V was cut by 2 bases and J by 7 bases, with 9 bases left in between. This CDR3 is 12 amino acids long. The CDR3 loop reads CASSLSETEQYF. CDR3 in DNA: TGTGCCAGCAGCTTATCGGAGACAGAGCAGTACTTC.

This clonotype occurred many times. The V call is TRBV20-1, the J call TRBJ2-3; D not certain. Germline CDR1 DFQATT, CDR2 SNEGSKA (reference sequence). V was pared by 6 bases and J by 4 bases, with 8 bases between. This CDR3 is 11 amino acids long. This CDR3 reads CSARRADTQYF. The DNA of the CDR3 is TGCAGTGCCCGAAGAGCAGATACGCAGTATTTT.

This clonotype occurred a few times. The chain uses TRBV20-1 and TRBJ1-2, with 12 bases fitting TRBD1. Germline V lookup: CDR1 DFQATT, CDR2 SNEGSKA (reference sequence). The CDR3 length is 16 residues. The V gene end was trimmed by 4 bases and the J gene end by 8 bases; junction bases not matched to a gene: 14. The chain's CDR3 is CSATPGQGATAKGYTF. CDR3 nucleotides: TGCAGTGCTACCCCGGGACAGGGGGCAACCGCGAAGGGCTACACCTTC.

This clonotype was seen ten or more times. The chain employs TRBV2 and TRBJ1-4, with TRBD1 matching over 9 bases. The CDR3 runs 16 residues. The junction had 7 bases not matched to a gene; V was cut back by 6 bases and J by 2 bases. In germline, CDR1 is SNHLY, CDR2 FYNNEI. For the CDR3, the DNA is TGTGCCAGCAGACCCGGGACAGGGAGGACTAATGAAAAACTGTTTTTT. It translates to CASRPGTGRTNEKLFF.

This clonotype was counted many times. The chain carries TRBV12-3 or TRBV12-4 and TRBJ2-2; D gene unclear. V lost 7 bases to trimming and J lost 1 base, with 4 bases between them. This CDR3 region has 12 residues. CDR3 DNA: TGTGCCAGCACCAGGAACACCGGGGAGCTGTTTTTT. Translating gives CASTRNTGELFF.

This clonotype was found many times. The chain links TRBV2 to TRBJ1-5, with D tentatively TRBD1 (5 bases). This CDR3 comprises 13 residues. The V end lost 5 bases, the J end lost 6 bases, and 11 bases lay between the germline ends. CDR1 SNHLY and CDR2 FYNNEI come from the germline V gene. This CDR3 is CASSPGSVQPQHF. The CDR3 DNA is TGTGCCAGCAGTCCAGGGTCTGTTCAGCCCCAGCATTTT.

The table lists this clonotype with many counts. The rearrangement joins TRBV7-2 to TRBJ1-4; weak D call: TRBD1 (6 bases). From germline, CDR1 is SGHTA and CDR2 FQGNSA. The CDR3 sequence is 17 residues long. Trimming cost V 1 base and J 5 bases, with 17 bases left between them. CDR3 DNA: TGTGCCAGCAGCTTAGGCCCTCTAAGGGGGGTCAATGAAAAACTGTTTTTT. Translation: CASSLGPLRGVNEKLFF.

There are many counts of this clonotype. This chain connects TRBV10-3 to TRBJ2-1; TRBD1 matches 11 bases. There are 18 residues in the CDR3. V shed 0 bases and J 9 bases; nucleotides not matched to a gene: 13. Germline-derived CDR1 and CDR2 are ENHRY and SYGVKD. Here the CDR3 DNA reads TGTGCCATCAGTGAGTCGGTTCTAAGGACAGGGGGCTTTAGTGAGCAGTTCTTC. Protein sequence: CAISESVLRTGGFSEQFF.

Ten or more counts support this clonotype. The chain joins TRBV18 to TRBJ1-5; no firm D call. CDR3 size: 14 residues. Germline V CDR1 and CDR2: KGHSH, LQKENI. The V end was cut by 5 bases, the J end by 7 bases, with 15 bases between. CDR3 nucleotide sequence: TGTGCCAGCTCAAATGGGAGGGATGGCCAGCCCCAGCATTTT. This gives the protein CASSNGRDGQPQHF.

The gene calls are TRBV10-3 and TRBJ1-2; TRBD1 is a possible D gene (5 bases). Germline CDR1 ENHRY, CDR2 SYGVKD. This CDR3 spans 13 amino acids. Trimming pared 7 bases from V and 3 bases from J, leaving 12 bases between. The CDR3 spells CAINSGGDYGYTF. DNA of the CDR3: TGTGCCATCAATTCTGGGGGGGACTATGGCTACACCTTC.

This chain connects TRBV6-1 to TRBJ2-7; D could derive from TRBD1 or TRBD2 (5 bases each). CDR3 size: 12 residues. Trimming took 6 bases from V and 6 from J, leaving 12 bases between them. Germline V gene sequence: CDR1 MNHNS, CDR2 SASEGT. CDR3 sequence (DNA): TGTGCCAGCAGCGGGACCTCCCCCGAGCAGTACTTC. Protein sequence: CASSGTSPEQYF.

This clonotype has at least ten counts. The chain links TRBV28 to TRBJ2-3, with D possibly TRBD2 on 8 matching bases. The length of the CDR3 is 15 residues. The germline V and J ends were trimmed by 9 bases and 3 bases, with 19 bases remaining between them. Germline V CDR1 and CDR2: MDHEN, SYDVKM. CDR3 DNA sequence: TGTGCCAGTTCGACGGGAGGGGGCGGAACAGATACGCAGTATTTT. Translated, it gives CASSTGGGGTDTQYF.

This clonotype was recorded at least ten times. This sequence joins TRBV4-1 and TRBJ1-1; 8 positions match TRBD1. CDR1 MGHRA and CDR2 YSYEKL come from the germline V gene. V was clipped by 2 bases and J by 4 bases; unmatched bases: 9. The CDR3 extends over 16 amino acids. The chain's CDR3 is CASSQLRTGSGTEAFF. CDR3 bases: TGCGCCAGCAGCCAACTAAGGACAGGGTCAGGCACTGAAGCTTTCTTT.

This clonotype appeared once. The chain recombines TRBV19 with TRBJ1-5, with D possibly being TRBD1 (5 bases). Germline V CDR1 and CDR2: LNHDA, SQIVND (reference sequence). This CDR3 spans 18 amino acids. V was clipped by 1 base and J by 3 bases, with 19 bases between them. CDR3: CASSIGRDPWGDNQPQHF. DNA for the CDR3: TGTGCCAGTAGTATAGGACGGGACCCATGGGGGGACAATCAGCCCCAGCATTTT.

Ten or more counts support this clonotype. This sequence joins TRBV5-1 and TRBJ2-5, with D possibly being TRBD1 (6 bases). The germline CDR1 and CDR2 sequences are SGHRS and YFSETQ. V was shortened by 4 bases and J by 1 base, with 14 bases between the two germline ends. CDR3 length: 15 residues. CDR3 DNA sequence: TGCGCCAGCAGCCCCCAACAGGGCGTCCAAGAGACCCAGTACTTC. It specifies CASSPQQGVQETQYF.

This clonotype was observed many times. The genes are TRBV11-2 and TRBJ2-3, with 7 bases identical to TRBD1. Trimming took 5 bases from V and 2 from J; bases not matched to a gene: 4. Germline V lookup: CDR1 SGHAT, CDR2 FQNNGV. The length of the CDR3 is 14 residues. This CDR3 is CASSPDRVTDTQYF. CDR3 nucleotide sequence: TGTGCCAGCAGCCCCGACAGGGTCACAGATACGCAGTATTTT. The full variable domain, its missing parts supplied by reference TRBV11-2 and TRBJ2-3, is EAGVAQSPRYKIIEKRQSVAFWCNPISGHATLYWYQQILGQGPKLLIQFQNNGVVDDSQLPKDRFSAERLKGVDSTLKIQPAKLEDSAVYLCASSPDRVTDTQYFGPGTRLTVL.

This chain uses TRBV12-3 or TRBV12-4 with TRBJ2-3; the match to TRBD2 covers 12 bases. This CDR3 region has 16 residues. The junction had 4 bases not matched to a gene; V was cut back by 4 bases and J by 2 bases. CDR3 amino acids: CASSSRTSGATDTQYF. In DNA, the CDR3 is TGTGCCAGCAGTTCCCGGACTAGCGGGGCCACAGATACGCAGTATTTT.